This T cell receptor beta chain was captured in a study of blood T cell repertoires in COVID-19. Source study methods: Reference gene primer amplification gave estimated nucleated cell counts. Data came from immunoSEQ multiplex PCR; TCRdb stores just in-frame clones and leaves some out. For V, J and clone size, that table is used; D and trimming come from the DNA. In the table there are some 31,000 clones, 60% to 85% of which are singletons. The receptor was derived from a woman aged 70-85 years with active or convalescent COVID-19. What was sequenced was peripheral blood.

The CDR3 region is CASSLVGSRQGVREKLFF. The CDR3 nucleotides are TGTGCCAGCAGCTTAGTGGGGAGCCGACAGGGCGTAAGGGAAAAACTGTTTTTT. This rearrangement joins TRBV7-2 to TRBJ1-4, with 7 positions matching TRBD1. After removal of 1 base from V and 8 bases from J, the junction contained 16 bases not matched to a gene. The length of the CDR3 is 18 residues. Germline V lookup: CDR1 SGHTA, CDR2 FQGNSA.